These 17 T cell receptor beta chains were all obtained from the same sample, sequenced in a study of STAT5B mutations in CD4+ large granular lymphocyte leukemia. Assay: immunoSEQ multiplex PCR; the TCRdb copy retains only in-frame clones and omits some. The top ten clones hold roughly 1.8% of a sample with about 35,000 clones, approximately 71% of them seen once. Source material: CD4+ T cells from blood buffy coats. These receptors came from a human donor in good health.

CDR3 in amino acids: CASSNGGDFQETQYF. The DNA of the CDR3 is TGTGCCAGCAGCAATGGGGGGGACTTCCAAGAGACCCAGTACTTC. The chain is built from TRBV5-4 and TRBJ2-5; 7 bases match TRBD2. CDR3 size: 15 residues. Germline V gives CDR1 SGHNT, CDR2 YYREEE (reference sequence). V lost 4 bases, J lost 1 base, and 7 bases stayed unmatched. The full variable domain, in which reference TRBV5-4 and TRBJ2-5 provide the parts outside the CDR3, is ETGVTQSPTHLIKTRGQQVTLRCSSQSGHNTVSWYQQALGQGPQFIFQYYREEENGRGNFPPRFSGLQFPNYSSELNVNALELDDSALYLCASSNGGDFQETQYFGPGTRLLVL.

This clone was found a few times. The chain uses TRBV21-1 and TRBJ2-5; TRBD1, the D gene given by the table, was not confirmed from the DNA. TRBV21-1 is termed a pseudogene. The CDR3 runs 15 residues. The CDR3 DNA reads as TGTGCCAGCAGCAAAGGAGAGGGGGTGCAAGAGACCCAGTACTTC. It encodes CASSKGEGVQETQYF.

J is TRBJ2-3 and V is TRBV4-2; D is undetermined. Germline lookup yields CDR1 LGHNA and CDR2 YNFKEQ. V was trimmed by 3 bases and J by 2 bases, leaving 6 bases between them. CDR3 length: 13 amino acids. CDR3 in amino acids: CASSQLPTDTQYF. CDR3 DNA: TGTGCCAGCAGCCAGCTACCCACAGATACGCAGTATTTT.

This clone has only a few counts. The chain couples TRBV9 to TRBJ1-5; a weak D match, TRBD1 (6 bases). With 4 bases removed from V and 9 bases from J, the gap between germline ends came to 20 bases. Germline V CDR1 and CDR2: SGDLS, YYNGEE. The CDR3 is 15 residues long. CDR3 in DNA: TGTGCCAGCAGCCCCGACGGGGGGCCCGAACGGCCCCAGCATTTT. It is translated as CASSPDGGPERPQHF.

The chain is built from TRBV7-2 and TRBJ1-5, with D perhaps matching TRBD1 (5 bases). In germline, CDR1 is SGHTA, CDR2 FQGNSA. Trimming removed 5 bases from V and 3 bases from J, with 17 bases in between. The CDR3 is 16 amino acids. Here the CDR3 reads CASSPSRGGTNQPQHF. The CDR3 bases are TGTGCCAGCAGCCCAAGCCGGGGGGGTACCAATCAGCCCCAGCATTTT.

This clone was seen more than once but under ten times. J is TRBJ1-1 and V is TRBV7-9; a possible D gene is TRBD1 (6 bases). The germline gives CDR1 SEHNR, CDR2 FQNEAQ (reference sequence). This CDR3 region has 15 residues. V was clipped by 5 bases and J by 5 bases, with 18 bases between them. CDR3 DNA sequence: TGTGCCAGCAGCCTCCCGGTGAGGGGGGGTACTGAAGCTTTCTTT. Protein: CASSLPVRGGTEAFF.

The chain carries TRBV25-1 and TRBJ1-4, with 7 bases matching TRBD1. The length of the CDR3 is 13 residues. Germline lookup yields CDR1 MGHDK and CDR2 SYGVNS. Unmatched junction bases numbered 3, after V lost 6 bases and J lost 5 bases. For the CDR3, the DNA is TGTGCCAGCAGGAAACAGGGGAATGAAAAACTGTTTTTT. It codes for CASRKQGNEKLFF.

As to this clone: The same CDR3 arises from other DNA sequences in this sample as well. The chain is built from TRBV11-2 and TRBJ2-7, with 10 bases lining up with TRBD2. This CDR3 region has 15 residues. J gave up 0 bases and V 5 bases, and 4 bases lay outside the gene matches. CDR1 and CDR2 (germline): SGHAT, FQNNGV. The CDR3 DNA follows: TGTGCCAGCAGCGAGCGGGGGGGTACCTCCTACGAGCAGTACTTC. This codes for CASSERGGTSYEQYF.

The genes are TRBV2 and TRBJ2-5, with 7 bases fitting TRBD1. Per the germline V gene, CDR1 is SNHLY and CDR2 is FYNNEI. The CDR3 runs 14 residues. The trim removed 5 bases at V and 1 base at J, leaving 4 bases unmatched. The CDR3: CASSTGALQETQYF. DNA of the CDR3: TGTGCCAGCAGTACAGGGGCCCTCCAAGAGACCCAGTACTTC. Based on the CDR3 plus reference TRBV2 and TRBJ2-5, the full variable domain is EPEVTQTPSHQVTQMGQEVILRCVPISNHLYFYWYRQILGQKVEFLVSFYNNEISEKSEIFDDQFSVERPDGSNFTLKIRSTKLEDSAMYFCASSTGALQETQYFGPGTRLLVL.

This clone appeared a few times. The rearrangement joins TRBV6-5 to TRBJ1-2; 8 bases map to TRBD1. The CDR3 has 15 amino acids. V trimming: 2 bases; J trimming: 4 bases; junction bases outside the gene matches: 6. Per germline, CDR1 MNHEY and CDR2 SVGAGI. The CDR3 DNA follows: TGTGCCAGCAGTTACCCCGGACAGGGCGGCTATGGCTACACCTTC. Encoded protein: CASSYPGQGGYGYTF.

This chain uses TRBV5-1 with TRBJ1-5; TRBD1 aligns across 7 bases. The CDR3 is 15 residues long. Per germline, CDR1 SGHRS and CDR2 YFSETQ. V lost 3 bases to trimming and J lost 3 bases; unmatched junction nucleotides: 6. The CDR3 sequence: CASSSTGQVNQPQHF. CDR3 in DNA: TGCGCCAGCAGCTCCACCGGACAGGTCAATCAGCCCCAGCATTTT. The complete variable domain, with remaining parts taken from reference TRBV5-1 and TRBJ1-5, reads KAGVTQTPRYLIKTRGQQVTLSCSPISGHRSVSWYQQTPGQGLQFLFEYFSETQRNKGNFPGRFSGRQFSNSRSEMNVSTLELGDSALYLCASSSTGQVNQPQHFGDGTRLSIL.

The chain joins TRBV5-6 to TRBJ1-2, with D unclear. CDR1 is SGHDT and CDR2 is YYEEEE in the germline V gene. V shed 4 bases and J shed 7 bases, with 8 bases lying between them. The CDR3 totals 11 residues. The CDR3 protein is CASSPPLGYTF. Written as DNA, the CDR3 is TGTGCCAGCAGCCCGCCCCTTGGCTACACCTTC.

This clone has just one count. The CDR3, as DNA: TGTGCCAGCAGCTTAGCGCTGGGGAACACTGAAGCTTTCTTT. This codes for CASSLALGNTEAFF. The gene calls are TRBV7-9 and TRBJ1-1; D ambiguous. The ends were cut back, 0 bases at V and 1 base at J, with 6 bases in the middle. This CDR3 spans 14 amino acids. Germline CDR1 reads SEHNR; CDR2 reads FQNEAQ (reference sequence).

The V gene is TRBV6-6, the J gene TRBJ1-2, with 7 bases that match TRBD1. This CDR3 contains 15 residues. The V gene end was trimmed by 4 bases and the J gene end by 7 bases; junction bases not matched to a gene: 12. CDR1 and CDR2 from the germline V gene are MNHNY and SVGAGI (reference sequence). CDR3 loop: CASSSPGQQSGGYTF. The CDR3 DNA follows: TGTGCCAGCAGTTCCCCGGGACAGCAATCGGGTGGCTACACCTTC.

The chain employs TRBV7-2 and TRBJ1-2; D is ambiguous. V was pared by 1 base and J by 5 bases, with 11 bases between. Germline CDR1 and CDR2: SGHTA and FQGNSA. CDR3 length: 14 amino acids. The CDR3 region has the DNA TGTGCCAGCAGCTTAGGTGTTTGGGTTTATGGCTACACCTTC. Its protein is CASSLGVWVYGYTF. The complete variable domain, with remaining parts taken from reference TRBV7-2 and TRBJ1-2, reads GAGVSQSPSNKVTEKGKDVELRCDPISGHTALYWYRQSLGQGLEFLIYFQGNSAPDKSGLPSDRFSAERTGGSVSTLTIQRTQQEDSAVYLCASSLGVWVYGYTFGSGTRLTVV.

This chain joins TRBV28 and TRBJ1-5, with 7 positions matching TRBD1. CDR1 is MDHEN and CDR2 is SYDVKM in the germline V gene. CDR3 length: 15 amino acids. V was pared by 8 bases and J by 4 bases, with 11 bases of the junction left unmatched. The CDR3, as DNA: TGTGCCAGCGCATCGTGGCAGGGGGAGAATCAGCCCCAGCATTTT. This gives the protein CASASWQGENQPQHF.

This clone was counted a single time. This sequence joins TRBV4-2 and TRBJ2-1, with 9 bases aligning to TRBD1. The CDR3 has 16 residues. CDR1 and CDR2 from the germline V gene are LGHNA and YNFKEQ. With V trimmed by 0 bases and J by 4 bases, 4 bases remained unmatched. The CDR3 here is CASSQDWGQGYNEQFF. CDR3 bases: TGTGCCAGCAGCCAAGACTGGGGACAGGGATACAATGAGCAGTTCTTC.